This T cell receptor beta chain was sequenced in a study of cytomegalovirus exposure and HLA in healthy donors. Study-wide findings and caveats: An apparent linkage of common viral pathogens to several of the most significant clusters emerged in a later analysis. In a later analysis, HLA-C alleles had the fewest associated TCRs, DRB1 alleles the most. According to reports, the classifier identified cytomegalovirus status with high specificity and sensitivity. In an earlier analysis, about 87% or about 30%: the productive usage of most TCR beta V segments.

PCR primers comprised 60 Vbeta and 13 Jbeta primers. The repertoire was sequenced with immunoSEQ multiplex PCR; TCRdb's copy has only in-frame clones and lacks some. The sample consists of 95,000 to 150,000 clones, more than 55% of them appearing once. A word on this clone: The antigen is not known.

Germline V gene data show CDR1 as SGDLS and CDR2 as YYNGEE. Between the trimmed V and J ends, which lost 3 bases and 3 bases, there was a span of 12 bases. There are 15 residues in the CDR3. This chain joins TRBV9 and TRBJ1-4, with D perhaps TRBD1 (6 bases). Specimen: PBMCs. The source of this sequence is a man younger than 30 in good health and CMV-seronegative. The CDR3 sequence: CASSGRGAPNEKLFF. CDR3 sequence (DNA): TGTGCCAGCAGCGGCAGGGGTGCGCCTAATGAAAAACTGTTTTTT.